This TCR beta chain was recorded in a study of T cells in Graves' hyperthyroidism and ophthalmopathy. RNA transcripts gave rise to amplified TCR beta CDR3 regions. HTBI primers were the set used in a first-round RT-PCR of the TCR CDR3. TCRdb fed the multiplex PCR reads into MiXCR, producing one record per CDR3 protein. The profile covers about 720,000 distinct CDR3 sequences, with roughly a sixth appearing a single time and approximately 16% taken by the ten largest. Each diagnosis was grounded in clinical symptoms, serum thyroxine and TRAb, thyroid ultrasound, and orbital computed tomography. This clonotype was recorded many times. The length of the CDR3 is 14 residues. Trimming took 5 bases from V and 6 from J; bases not matched to a gene: 6. Germline CDR1 KGHSH, CDR2 LQKENI.

This chain uses TRBV18 with TRBJ1-5; TRBD1 matches at 8 bases. Sequencing was performed on blood. This receptor was identified in a woman aged 45-65 years with Graves' hyperthyroidism that later progressed to Graves' ophthalmopathy. The CDR3 coding sequence is TGTGCCAGCTCAATCCAGGGGGCGAGTCAGCCCCAGCATTTT. Protein: CASSIQGASQPQHF.